A selection of T cell receptor beta chains follows, all from one sample in a study of blood T cell repertoires in COVID-19. Using immunoSEQ multiplex PCR, the repertoire was profiled, and TCRdb retains in-frame clones only, with some absent. Of just over 200,000 clones in the sample, 80% to 90% were seen once. The sequenced sample was peripheral blood. These receptors were taken from an elderly man with acute or convalescent COVID-19. Both conserved end residues are part of each CDR3. A D gene is named only where the DNA matches it firmly. Rows may omit the clone size; those that give it use once, few, many or a size class.

DNA | CDR3 | J | size | D | V
TGTGCCAGCAGTATCCGGACATCCCAAGAGACCCAGTACTTC | CASSIRTSQETQYF | TRBJ2-5 | - | - | TRBV28
TGTGCCAGCAGTGAAACGGCGAGGGCTGAAGCTTTCTTT | CASSETARAEAFF | TRBJ1-1 | - | - | TRBV25-1
TGTGCCAGCAGCCAAGAGGGACAGGGGAATTCACCCCTCCACTTT | CASSQEGQGNSPLHF | TRBJ1-6 | - | TRBD1 | TRBV4-2
TGCAGCGTTGCTAGCAATGAAAAACTGTTTTTT | CSVASNEKLFF | TRBJ1-4 | few | - | TRBV29-1
TGTGCCAGCAAGGGGGATGGGGCTAGGTATTCACCCCTCCACTTT | CASKGDGARYSPLHF | TRBJ1-6 | - | - | TRBV27
TGTGCCAGCAGAACCGGGGGGGGTGGTGTTGCTTTCTTT | CASRTGGGGVAFF | TRBJ1-1 | - | - | TRBV28
TGTGCCAGCAGCTTAAGCATAACTAGCACAGATACGCAGTATTTT | CASSLSITSTDTQYF | TRBJ2-3 | - | - | TRBV7-3
TGCGCCAGCAGCCAAGATCGGGGGGCTTCTGGAAACACCATATATTTT | CASSQDRGASGNTIYF | TRBJ1-3 | - | - | TRBV4-3
TGCGCCAGCAGCCAAGCAGAGGCGGGAGGATCCGAGCAGTACTTC | CASSQAEAGGSEQYF | TRBJ2-7 | - | TRBD2 | TRBV4-1
TGTGCCAGCAGACTTCTACCGGGACAGGGCACAGATACGCAGTATTTT | CASRLLPGQGTDTQYF | TRBJ2-3 | - | TRBD1 | TRBV28
TGTGCCAGCAGGGGGACAGGGATTTACAATGAGCAGTTCTTC | CASRGTGIYNEQFF | TRBJ2-1 | - | TRBD1 | TRBV4-2
TGTGCCAGCAGCCTAGGAGGCTCTGAAGCTTTCTTT | CASSLGGSEAFF | TRBJ1-1 | - | - | TRBV7-3
TGTGCCAGCAGTCCACGGGGACAGGGGAATCAGCCCCAGCATTTT | CASSPRGQGNQPQHF | TRBJ1-5 | - | TRBD1 | TRBV28
TGTGCCAGCAGCTTATCCCAGGGGGCTCCTGGAAACACCATATATTTT | CASSLSQGAPGNTIYF | TRBJ1-3 | - | TRBD1 | TRBV11-2
TGTGCCAGCAGTCTCGTACGGGACACTGAAGCTTTCTTT | CASSLVRDTEAFF | TRBJ1-1 | - | - | TRBV12-3/TRBV12-4
TGTGCCAGCAGTCAGAACACTGAAGCTTTCTTT | CASSQNTEAFF | TRBJ1-1 | - | - | TRBV28
TGTGCCAGCAGTGAAGCGCTTTTGGGCCAGTATGGCTACACCTTC | CASSEALLGQYGYTF | TRBJ1-2 | - | - | TRBV6-1
TGTGCCAGTAGCGACAGGGGACGTTCAGCTTTCTTT | CASSDRGRSAFF | TRBJ1-1 | - | TRBD1 | TRBV19
TGTGCCACCTTCCTCGGGGCGGGGGAGAATGAGCAGTTCTTC | CATFLGAGENEQFF | TRBJ2-1 | - | TRBD2 | TRBV10-3
TGTGCCAGCAGCACGGACAGGGGGCTGGGAGAGACCCAGTACTTC | CASSTDRGLGETQYF | TRBJ2-5 | - | TRBD1 | TRBV5-4
TGCGCCAGCAGCCCCCCCCTAGCGTCAAACAATGAGCAGTTCTTC | CASSPPLASNNEQFF | TRBJ2-1 | - | - | TRBV5-1
TGCGCCAGCAGCTTGGCCCAGGACAGGTCGGGCTACACCTTC | CASSLAQDRSGYTF | TRBJ1-2 | - | TRBD1 | TRBV5-1
TGTGCCAGCAGGGACTCCGGGACAGGGAAGGGTTATGGCTACACCTTC | CASRDSGTGKGYGYTF | TRBJ1-2 | - | TRBD1 | TRBV3-1/TRBV3-2
TGTGCCAGCAGCTCGAGACTGGCTGGAAACACCATATATTTT | CASSSRLAGNTIYF | TRBJ1-3 | - | - | TRBV5-6
TGTGCCAGCGCCCCCGTTCGGGTTAGCAATCAGCCCCAGCATTTT | CASAPVRVSNQPQHF | TRBJ1-5 | - | - | TRBV7-8
TGTGCCAGCAGTTACGGACAGGGCATTGGGCCCCAGCATTTT | CASSYGQGIGPQHF | TRBJ1-5 | - | TRBD1 | TRBV6-2/TRBV6-3
TGTGCCACCAGTGACAAGACTAGCGGGAGGGGGAATGAGCAGTTCTTC | CATSDKTSGRGNEQFF | TRBJ2-1 | - | TRBD2 | TRBV24-1
TGTGCCAGTCAAGGGGCGGCCTACAATGAGCAGTTCTTC | CASQGAAYNEQFF | TRBJ2-1 | - | - | TRBV19
TGTGCCAGCAGCTTATCCCCTTTCATGAGCTCCTACAATGAGCAGTTCTTC | CASSLSPFMSSYNEQFF | TRBJ2-1 | - | - | TRBV5-5
TGTGCCATCTCGGTACTCGGGAGTGGGGGCACAGATACGCAGTATTTT | CAISVLGSGGTDTQYF | TRBJ2-3 | - | - | TRBV10-3
TGTGCCAGCAGCCGACTTGGCGAGCAGTACTTC | CASSRLGEQYF | TRBJ2-7 | - | - | TRBV27
TGTGCCAGTAGTCCTCGGACAGGGGGAGACACCGGGGAGCTGTTTTTT | CASSPRTGGDTGELFF | TRBJ2-2 | - | TRBD1 | TRBV19
TGTGCCAGCAGCTCCGTCCCGCGGGGCGTAAGCTATGGCTACACCTTC | CASSSVPRGVSYGYTF | TRBJ1-2 | - | - | TRBV7-8
TGTGCCAGCAGCCAACGACCGGGACAGGGGGCTGGAAACACCATATATTTT | CASSQRPGQGAGNTIYF | TRBJ1-3 | - | TRBD1 | TRBV14
TGTGCCAGCTCACCGACAGGGGGACAGAGCACAGATACGCAGTATTTT | CASSPTGGQSTDTQYF | TRBJ2-3 | - | TRBD1 | TRBV18
TGTGCCAGCAGCCCCAGCGGGAGTACCTACGAGCAGTACTTC | CASSPSGSTYEQYF | TRBJ2-7 | - | TRBD2 | TRBV7-8
TGTGCCAGCAGTATTCCAGCGGCTTCCTACAATGAGCAGTTCTTC | CASSIPAASYNEQFF | TRBJ2-1 | - | - | TRBV28
TGTGCCAGCAGCTCCCTTCCGGGACAGCCGTACTTC | CASSSLPGQPYF | TRBJ2-7 | few | TRBD1 | TRBV7-8
TGTGCCAGCAGCAGGGGGGACGGGAACACTGAAGCTTTCTTT | CASSRGDGNTEAFF | TRBJ1-1 | - | TRBD1 | TRBV6-5
TGCAGCGTTGACGGGAAGGGCTTC | CSVDGKGF | TRBJ1-2 | - | - | TRBV29-1
TGTGCCAGCAGTGAGCAAGGAGCGAACACCGGGGAGCTGTTTTTT | CASSEQGANTGELFF | TRBJ2-2 | - | - | TRBV6-4
TGTGCCAGCAGTGAACGACTAGCGGGTTACAATGAGCAGTTCTTC | CASSERLAGYNEQFF | TRBJ2-1 | - | TRBD2 | TRBV6-1
TGTGCCAGCAGCTTAGGCGGGCAGGCCGGAGAGACCCAGTACTTC | CASSLGGQAGETQYF | TRBJ2-5 | - | - | TRBV7-8
TGTGCCAGCAGCCCCGGGACAGGGGGTATCTATAATTCACCCCTCCACTTT | CASSPGTGGIYNSPLHF | TRBJ1-6 | once | TRBD1 | TRBV11-3
TGTGCCTGGAGTGTACCTAGAAACACCATATATTTT | CAWSVPRNTIYF | TRBJ1-3 | - | - | TRBV30
TGTGCCAGTAGTCACAACAGGGAGAATCAGCCCCAGCATTTT | CASSHNRENQPQHF | TRBJ1-5 | - | - | TRBV19
TGTGCCAGCAGCTTATCTACAGGGGGCGCTGAGGATGAAAAACTGTTTTTT | CASSLSTGGAEDEKLFF | TRBJ1-4 | - | TRBD1 | TRBV7-9
TGTGCCACCAGCGGACAGGGGGGCAATGAGCAGTTCTTC | CATSGQGGNEQFF | TRBJ2-1 | - | TRBD1 | TRBV24-1
TGCGCCAGCAGCTTGGCCAGCGGGATATACAATGAGCAGTTCTTC | CASSLASGIYNEQFF | TRBJ2-1 | - | TRBD2 | TRBV5-1
TGTGCCAGCAGCCAAGAAAGGGACTGGGATACGCAGTATTTT | CASSQERDWDTQYF | TRBJ2-3 | - | - | TRBV3-1/TRBV3-2
TGCAGTGCTAGTGGGCTTGGACAGGGATTTTACGAGCAGTACTTC | CSASGLGQGFYEQYF | TRBJ2-7 | - | TRBD1 | TRBV20-1
TGTGCCAGCAGCTCTACAGGGGTCAATCAGCCCCAGCATTTT | CASSSTGVNQPQHF | TRBJ1-5 | - | TRBD1 | TRBV7-2
TGTGCCACCAGCGGCTACAGGGTTCAGGATCAGCCCCAGCATTTT | CATSGYRVQDQPQHF | TRBJ1-5 | - | - | TRBV15
TGTGCCAGCAGCCCCCGGACTAGCGGGAACACCGGGGAGCTGTTTTTT | CASSPRTSGNTGELFF | TRBJ2-2 | - | TRBD2 | TRBV7-2
TGTGCCAGCAGCGGGGGACTAGCGGGAAGTGAGCAGTTCTTC | CASSGGLAGSEQFF | TRBJ2-1 | - | TRBD2 | TRBV7-8
TGTGCCAGCAGTTTCCAGATGAACACTGAAGCTTTCTTT | CASSFQMNTEAFF | TRBJ1-1 | once | - | TRBV27
TGTGCCAGCAGTCACGGGACAGGGTACACCTTC | CASSHGTGYTF | TRBJ1-2 | - | TRBD1 | TRBV6-5